This T cell receptor beta chain was sequenced during a study of OX40 agonist ivuxolimab in advanced cancers. Study as a whole: Patients were treated with ivuxolimab, an agonistic anti-OX40 (CD134) antibody. Under the entry rules, prior anti-PD-1, anti-PD-L1 or anti-CTLA-4 therapy was allowed, and approximately 40% had some. Hepatocellular carcinoma, melanoma, renal cell or head and neck cancer occurred in dose-escalation patients. General observations from the study: Relatively little clonal expansion, among the lowest observed, appeared in partial responders at 0.1-3.0 mg/kg.

Sequencing was performed with immunoSEQ multiplex PCR; in TCRdb, only in-frame clones are kept and a portion is missing. In the table there are roughly 49,000 clones, 88% of which are singletons. Regarding this clone: The antigen is not known.

The ends lost 5 bases at V and 5 bases at J; junction bases unmatched: 9. This CDR3 has 14 residues. Germline V gives CDR1 LGHNA, CDR2 YNFKEQ. Sample: CD4+ or CD8+ T cells sorted from blood, taken in a trial of the OX40 agonist ivuxolimab. This sequence joins TRBV4-2 and TRBJ2-7; 7 nucleotides line up with TRBD1. This TCR came from an adult with an advanced solid tumor such as melanoma, head and neck, liver or kidney cancer. CDR3 DNA sequence: TGTGCCAGCAGCTTGAACAGGGGCTGGGACGAGCAGTACTTC. As protein: CASSLNRGWDEQYF.